This entry lists 27 T cell receptor beta chains sequenced from one sample in a study of T cells after yellow fever vaccination. TCRdb itself ran the 5' RACE reads through MiXCR, one entry per CDR3 protein. The sample includes hundreds of thousands of distinct CDR3 sequences, about 19% seen only once; the top ten take around 17%. The source was PBMCs, collected before the yellow fever booster vaccination. These receptors all stem from a man between 18 and 29 years old who received the YFV17D yellow fever vaccine.

In nucleotides, the CDR3 is TGTGCCAGCAGCTGGGAAGAGACCCAGTACTTC. Translating it yields CASSWEETQYF. V and J are TRBV11-2 and TRBJ2-5; D unresolved. Germline CDR1 reads SGHAT; CDR2 reads FQNNGV. V lost 4 bases, J lost 3 bases, and 3 bases lay in between. This CDR3 comprises 11 residues.

The rearrangement links TRBV11-2 to TRBJ2-3; D may be TRBD2 (6 bases). V was clipped by 5 bases and J by 9 bases, with 15 bases between them. The CDR3 is 13 amino acids. CDR1 and CDR2 from the germline V gene are SGHAT and FQNNGV. This chain's CDR3 is CASSPPWGDTQYF. CDR3 DNA: TGTGCCAGCAGCCCCCCGTGGGGGGACACGCAGTATTTT.

This clonotype was picked up a small number of times. The chain links TRBV2 to TRBJ2-1, with D unclear. Germline V gives CDR1 SNHLY, CDR2 FYNNEI. Trimming pared 6 bases from V and 3 bases from J, leaving 9 bases between. CDR3 size: 13 residues. CDR3 nucleotides: TGTGCCAGCAGGGCACAGAGCTACAATGAGCAGTTCTTC. Encoded protein: CASRAQSYNEQFF. The entire variable domain, with the rest obtained from reference TRBV2 and TRBJ2-1, is as follows: EPEVTQTPSHQVTQMGQEVILRCVPISNHLYFYWYRQILGQKVEFLVSFYNNEISEKSEIFDDQFSVERPDGSNFTLKIRSTKLEDSAMYFCASRAQSYNEQFFGPGTRLTVL.

V gene TRBV5-6 combines with J gene TRBJ2-7; the D is unclear. The length of the CDR3 is 14 residues. Germline values: CDR1 SGHDT, CDR2 YYEEEE. V was pared by 0 bases and J by 1 base, with 8 bases between. This CDR3 reads CASSLGVMSYEQYV. CDR3 DNA sequence: TGTGCCAGCAGCTTGGGGGTAATGTCCTACGAGCAGTACGTC.

A few counts support this clonotype. This chain's CDR3 is CASSDGENEQFF. The CDR3, as DNA: TGTGCCAGCTCAGACGGTGAAAATGAGCAGTTCTTC. This rearrangement joins TRBV18 to TRBJ2-1; no clear D gene. V gave up 5 bases and J gave up 7 bases, with 9 bases separating them. Looked up from germline, CDR1 is KGHSH and CDR2 is LQKENI. This CDR3 contains 12 residues.

This clonotype appeared a few times. One junction end does not reproduce the germline sequence, and a read error may be involved. The chain is built from TRBV30 and TRBJ1-1; perhaps TRBD1 as D (5 bases). This CDR3 is 14 amino acids long. Looked up from germline, CDR1 is GTSNPN and CDR2 is SVGIG (reference sequence). CDR3 DNA sequence: TGTGCCTGGAGGAAGAGGGACTGGCGAACTGAGGCTTTCTTT. Its translation is CAWRKRDWRTEAFF. Filled out from reference TRBV30 and TRBJ1-1, the complete variable domain reads SQTIHQWPATLVQPVGSPLSLECTVEGTSNPNLYWYRQAAGRGLQLLFYSVGIGQISSEVPQNLSASRPQDRQFILSSKKLLLSDSGFYLCAWRKRDWRTEAFFGQGTRLTVV.

This clonotype showed up just a few times. The rearrangement uses TRBV7-9 and TRBJ2-1; no clear D gene. Germline V lookup: CDR1 SEHNR, CDR2 FQNEAQ (reference sequence). The CDR3 has 13 residues. Trimming left V 1 base short and J 7 bases short, with 8 bases between. The chain's CDR3 is CASSLVLINEQFF. The CDR3 nucleotides read TGTGCCAGCAGCTTAGTGTTGATAAATGAGCAGTTCTTC.

This clonotype appeared a few times. The chain uses TRBV4-2 and TRBJ2-1; possibly TRBD2 for D (5 bases). CDR3 length: 16 amino acids. V lost 0 bases and J lost 4, with 13 bases in between. CDR1 LGHNA and CDR2 YNFKEQ come from the germline V gene. This CDR3 reads CASSQDLALLYNEQFF. The CDR3 DNA reads TGTGCCAGCAGCCAAGATCTAGCTCTTTTGTACAATGAGCAGTTCTTC.

V and J are TRBV7-9 and TRBJ1-1; TRBD1 is a possible D gene (5 bases). Deletions cut 1 base from V and 3 bases from J, with 18 bases between. Germline CDR1 SEHNR, CDR2 FQNEAQ (reference sequence). The CDR3 is 17 residues long. The CDR3 DNA follows: TGTGCCAGCAGCTTAGAATGGGGCCGGGGCGGCTACACTGAAGCTTTCTTT. As protein: CASSLEWGRGGYTEAFF.

Ten or more counts support this clonotype. The J gene is TRBJ2-3, the V gene TRBV5-1; the D gene is possibly TRBD2 (6 bases). This CDR3 has 14 residues. Per germline, CDR1 SGHRS and CDR2 YFSETQ. The V gene lost 5 bases and the J gene lost 5 bases, with 15 bases spanning the gap. The CDR3 DNA follows: TGCGCCAGCAGGGGCAGGCCGGGAGTAGATACGCAGTATTTT. Protein product: CASRGRPGVDTQYF.

This clonotype was found a few times. The chain joins TRBV12-3 or TRBV12-4 to TRBJ2-3; possibly TRBD1 for D (6 bases). The CDR3 extends over 17 amino acids. The V end lost 6 bases, the J end lost 0 bases, and 19 bases lay between the germline ends. The CDR3 is CASRDPGTSESTDTQYF. The CDR3 DNA follows: TGTGCCAGCAGGGACCCCGGGACATCTGAGAGCACAGATACGCAGTATTTT.

V usage is TRBV6-5 and J usage is TRBJ1-2; 7 bases are a match to TRBD1. Per the germline V gene, CDR1 is MNHEY and CDR2 is SVGAGI. Unmatched junction bases numbered 3, after V lost 4 bases and J lost 10 bases. This CDR3 has 11 residues. The CDR3 spells CASSFGQVYTF. CDR3 DNA: TGTGCCAGCAGTTTTGGACAGGTCTACACCTTC.

The chain uses TRBV20-1 and TRBJ2-1, with 8 bases identical to TRBD1. The CDR3 extends over 16 amino acids. The V gene's germline CDR1 is DFQATT and CDR2 SNEGSKA (reference sequence). The V and J ends lost 0 bases and 1 base, in that order; junction bases with no gene match: 5. CDR3 sequence: CSAREEQGVSYNEQFF. The CDR3 DNA reads as TGCAGTGCTAGAGAAGAACAGGGGGTTTCCTACAATGAGCAGTTCTTC.

The rearrangement uses TRBV6-2 or TRBV6-3 and TRBJ2-3; D is undetermined. The V end lost 7 bases, the J end lost 5 bases, and 19 bases lay between the germline ends. Germline values: CDR1 MNHEY, CDR2 SVGEGT. The CDR3 runs 15 residues. The CDR3 DNA is TGTGCCAGCACCAACGGGCGGATTTTCGGAGATACGCAGTATTTT. It translates to CASTNGRIFGDTQYF.

This clonotype occurred a few times. V gene TRBV27 combines with J gene TRBJ2-1; D is perhaps TRBD1 or TRBD2 (5 bases each). Germline CDR1 MNHEY, CDR2 SMNVEV (reference sequence). V was clipped by 2 bases and J by 8 bases, with 13 bases between them. The CDR3 loop spans 14 amino acids. The CDR3 DNA reads TGTGCCAGCAGTTTAGGGACCCTGGCAGATGAGCAGTTCTTC. Translation gives CASSLGTLADEQFF.

J is TRBJ2-3 and V is TRBV29-1; TRBD2 matches at 11 bases. J gave up 2 bases and V 4 bases, and 5 bases lay outside the gene matches. The CDR3 covers 15 residues. Germline V lookup: CDR1 SQVTM, CDR2 ANQGSEA. The CDR3 DNA follows: TGCAGCGTTGGTAGACTAGCGGGGACCACAGATACGCAGTATTTT. Amino acids: CSVGRLAGTTDTQYF.

This chain links TRBV3-1 with TRBJ2-2; tentative D call: TRBD2 (5 bases). V lost 5 bases and J lost 2, with 9 bases in between. Germline-derived CDR1 and CDR2 are LGHDT and YNNKEL (reference sequence). This CDR3 is built from 14 residues. In DNA form, the CDR3 reads TGTGCCAGCAGCAGCGGCTACAACACCGGGGAGCTGTTTTTT. It yields the protein CASSSGYNTGELFF.

This clonotype was recorded once. This chain connects TRBV6-2 or TRBV6-3 to TRBJ1-6; no definite D call. The CDR3 loop spans 15 amino acids. CDR1 is MNHEY and CDR2 is SVGEGT in the germline V gene. The V and J ends lost 5 bases and 10 bases respectively, with 18 bases between them. The CDR3 protein is CASSPSIGPKSPLHF. DNA for the CDR3: TGTGCCAGCAGTCCCTCCATTGGACCAAAATCACCCCTCCACTTT.

This clonotype was counted a few times. The chain has TRBV4-1 and TRBJ1-2, with D perhaps matching TRBD1 (6 bases). Trimming took 3 bases from V and 7 from J, leaving 21 bases between them. The CDR3 sequence is 16 residues long. Germline values: CDR1 MGHRA, CDR2 YSYEKL. The CDR3 loop is CASSQPGTRRVPGYTF. As DNA, the CDR3 is TGCGCCAGCAGCCAGCCCGGGACACGCCGGGTCCCTGGCTACACCTTC.

This clonotype showed up just a few times. The chain carries TRBV7-2 and TRBJ1-2; D remains ambiguous. This CDR3 comprises 14 residues. Germline lookup yields CDR1 SGHTA and CDR2 FQGNSA. Trimming removed 5 bases from V and 8 bases from J, with 18 bases in between. The CDR3 region is CASSGSSRVDGYTF. In DNA form, the CDR3 reads TGTGCCAGCAGCGGGTCTAGTAGGGTCGACGGCTACACCTTC.

V usage is TRBV27 and J usage is TRBJ1-5, with D possibly matching TRBD1 (5 bases). CDR3 size: 16 residues. Germline loops: CDR1 MNHEY, CDR2 SMNVEV (reference sequence). V was trimmed by 5 bases and J by 2 bases, leaving 16 bases between them. For the CDR3, the DNA is TGTGCCAGCAGTCACTCTCAGGGTATGGGCAATCAGCCCCAGCATTTT. Its protein is CASSHSQGMGNQPQHF.

This sequence joins TRBV7-3 and TRBJ2-2; D is ambiguous. Germline-derived CDR1 and CDR2 are SGHTA and FQGTGA. Deletions cut 1 base from V and 1 base from J, with 10 bases between. This CDR3 spans 16 amino acids. The CDR3 sequence: CASSLRGRVNTGELFF. The CDR3 DNA sequence: TGTGCCAGCAGCTTAAGAGGACGGGTGAACACCGGGGAGCTGTTTTTT.

This clonotype was detected only a few times. This sequence joins TRBV25-1 and TRBJ2-5, with D perhaps being TRBD1 or TRBD2 (5 bases each). The CDR3 contains 13 residues. The germline CDR1 and CDR2 sequences are MGHDK and SYGVNS. Trimming took off 11 bases at V and 5 bases at J, with 18 bases between the two ends. The CDR3 DNA reads as TGTGCCTCAACGGGATGGGGGTTGGAGACCCAGTACTTC. Protein: CASTGWGLETQYF.

Many counts were recorded for this clonotype. This sequence joins TRBV12-3 or TRBV12-4 and TRBJ2-1; D possibly corresponds to TRBD2 (6 bases). This CDR3 is 14 amino acids long. The germline V and J ends were trimmed by 8 bases and 10 bases, with 21 bases remaining between them. CDR3 loop: CASEPWPGSMEQFF. In DNA, the CDR3 is TGTGCCAGCGAGCCCTGGCCCGGGAGTATGGAGCAGTTCTTC.

This clonotype came up many times. The rearrangement joins TRBV4-3 to TRBJ1-1; 9 nucleotides line up with TRBD1. V was pared by 1 base and J by 1 base, with 7 bases of the junction left unmatched. The CDR3 is 17 amino acids. Germline V gene sequence: CDR1 LGHNA, CDR2 YSLEER. The CDR3 nucleotides are TGCGCCAGCAGCCAAGTGGGGACAGGGCGGAGGAACACTGAAGCTTTCTTT. Translated, it gives CASSQVGTGRRNTEAFF.

This clonotype was picked up a small number of times. V is TRBV12-3 or TRBV12-4 and J is TRBJ2-4; 9 bases line up with TRBD1. The CDR3 covers 14 residues. V lost 5 bases and J lost 6; bases outside the gene matches: 5. CDR3 in DNA: TGTGCCAGCAGTCAACAGGGGGCCGTAAACATTCAGTACTTC. It translates to CASSQQGAVNIQYF.

V usage is TRBV11-2 and J usage is TRBJ2-5; TRBD2 matches 10 bases. Trimming removed 5 bases from V and 2 bases from J; junction bases left unmatched: 11. CDR1 and CDR2 from the germline V gene are SGHAT and FQNNGV. This CDR3 spans 17 amino acids. DNA of the CDR3: TGTGCCAGCAGCCCAGAACTAGCGGGGAGGGTTCAAGAGACCCAGTACTTC. As protein: CASSPELAGRVQETQYF.